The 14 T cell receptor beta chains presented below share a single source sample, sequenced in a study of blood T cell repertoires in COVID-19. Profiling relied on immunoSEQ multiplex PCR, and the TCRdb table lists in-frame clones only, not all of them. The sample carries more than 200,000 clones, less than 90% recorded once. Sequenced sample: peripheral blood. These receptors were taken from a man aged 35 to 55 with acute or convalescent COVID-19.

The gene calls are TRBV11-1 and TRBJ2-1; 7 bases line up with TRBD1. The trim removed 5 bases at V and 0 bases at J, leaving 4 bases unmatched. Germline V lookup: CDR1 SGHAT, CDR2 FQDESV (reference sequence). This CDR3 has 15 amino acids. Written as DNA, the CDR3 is TGTGCCAGCAGCCCGGGACAGAGCTCCTACAATGAGCAGTTCTTC. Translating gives CASSPGQSSYNEQFF.

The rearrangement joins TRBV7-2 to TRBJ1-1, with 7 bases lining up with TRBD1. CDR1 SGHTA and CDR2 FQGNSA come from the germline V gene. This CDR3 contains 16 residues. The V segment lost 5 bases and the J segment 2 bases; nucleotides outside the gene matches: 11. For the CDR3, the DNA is TGTGCCAGCAGCCTCGTCCCGACAGGGTTAAACACTGAAGCTTTCTTT. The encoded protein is CASSLVPTGLNTEAFF.

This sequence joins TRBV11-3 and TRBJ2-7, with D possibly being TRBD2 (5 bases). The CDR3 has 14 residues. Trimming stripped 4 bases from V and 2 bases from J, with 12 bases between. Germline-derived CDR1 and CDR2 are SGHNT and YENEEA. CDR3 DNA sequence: TGTGCCAGCAGCTCGCCGGACTTCCCCTACGAGCAGTACTTC. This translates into CASSSPDFPYEQYF.

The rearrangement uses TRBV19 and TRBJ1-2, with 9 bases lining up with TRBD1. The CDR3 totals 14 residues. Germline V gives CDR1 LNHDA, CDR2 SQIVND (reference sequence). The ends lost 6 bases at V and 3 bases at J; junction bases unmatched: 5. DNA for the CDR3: TGTGCCAGTAGGAAGGACAGGGGCGACTATGGCTACACCTTC. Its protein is CASRKDRGDYGYTF. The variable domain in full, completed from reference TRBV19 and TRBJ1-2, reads DGGITQSPKYLFRKEGQNVTLSCEQNLNHDAMYWYRQDPGQGLRLIYYSQIVNDFQKGDIAEGYSVSREKKESFPLTVTSAQKNPTAFYLCASRKDRGDYGYTFGSGTRLTVV.

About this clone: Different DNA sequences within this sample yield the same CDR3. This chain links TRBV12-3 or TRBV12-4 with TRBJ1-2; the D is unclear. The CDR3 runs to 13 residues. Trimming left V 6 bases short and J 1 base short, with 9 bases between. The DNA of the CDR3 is TGTGCCAGCAGCCCACAAGATAACTATGGCTACACCTTC. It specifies CASSPQDNYGYTF.

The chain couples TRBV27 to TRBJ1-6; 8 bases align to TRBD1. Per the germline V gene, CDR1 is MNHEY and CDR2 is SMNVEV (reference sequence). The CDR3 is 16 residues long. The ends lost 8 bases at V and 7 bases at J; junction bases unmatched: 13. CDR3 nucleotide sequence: TGTGCCAGCTCCGGCCGGTCGACAGGGGACAATTCACCCCTCCACTTT. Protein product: CASSGRSTGDNSPLHF.

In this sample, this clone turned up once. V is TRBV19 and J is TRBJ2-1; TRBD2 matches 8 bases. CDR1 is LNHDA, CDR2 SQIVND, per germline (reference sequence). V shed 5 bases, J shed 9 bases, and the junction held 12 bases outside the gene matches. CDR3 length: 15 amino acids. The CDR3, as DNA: TGTGCCAGTAGTCGGGGAGCGGGGGCCTACGGTGAGCAGTTCTTC. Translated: CASSRGAGAYGEQFF.

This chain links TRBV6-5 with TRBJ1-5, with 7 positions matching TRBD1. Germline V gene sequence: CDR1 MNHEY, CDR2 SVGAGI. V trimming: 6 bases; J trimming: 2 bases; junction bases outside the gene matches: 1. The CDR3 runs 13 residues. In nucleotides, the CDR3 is TGTGCCAGCAGGGGGACAGGCAATCAGCCCCAGCATTTT. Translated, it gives CASRGTGNQPQHF.

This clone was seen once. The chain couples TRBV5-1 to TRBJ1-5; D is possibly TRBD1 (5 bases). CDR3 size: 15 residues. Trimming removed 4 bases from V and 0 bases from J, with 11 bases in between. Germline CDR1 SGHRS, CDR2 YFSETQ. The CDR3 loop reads CASSPGTHSNQPQHF. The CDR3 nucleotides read TGCGCCAGCAGCCCAGGGACTCATAGCAATCAGCCCCAGCATTTT. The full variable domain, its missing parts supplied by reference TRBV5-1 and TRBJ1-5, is KAGVTQTPRYLIKTRGQQVTLSCSPISGHRSVSWYQQTPGQGLQFLFEYFSETQRNKGNFPGRFSGRQFSNSRSEMNVSTLELGDSALYLCASSPGTHSNQPQHFGDGTRLSIL.

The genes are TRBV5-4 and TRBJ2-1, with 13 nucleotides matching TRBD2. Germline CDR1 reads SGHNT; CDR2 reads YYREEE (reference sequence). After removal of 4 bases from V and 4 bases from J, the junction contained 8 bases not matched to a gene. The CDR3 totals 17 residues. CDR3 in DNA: TGTGCCAGCAGCACCGGACTAGCGGGGGCCCTTTACAATGAGCAGTTCTTC. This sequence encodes CASSTGLAGALYNEQFF.

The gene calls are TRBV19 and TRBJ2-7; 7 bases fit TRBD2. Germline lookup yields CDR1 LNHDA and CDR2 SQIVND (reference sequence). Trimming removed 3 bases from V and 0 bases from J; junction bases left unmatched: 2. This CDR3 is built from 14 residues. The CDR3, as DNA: TGTGCCAGTAGTATCAGCGGGGACTCCTACGAGCAGTACTTC. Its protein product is CASSISGDSYEQYF.

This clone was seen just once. This CDR3 is CASSGLIRAPHQPQHF. In DNA form, the CDR3 reads TGTGCCAGCAGTGGGTTGATCAGGGCCCCCCATCAGCCCCAGCATTTT. The gene calls are TRBV6-4 and TRBJ1-5; a possible D gene is TRBD1 (5 bases). The CDR3 totals 16 residues. Trimming removed 4 bases from V and 5 bases from J, with 18 bases in between. Germline CDR1 MRHNA, CDR2 SNTAGT.

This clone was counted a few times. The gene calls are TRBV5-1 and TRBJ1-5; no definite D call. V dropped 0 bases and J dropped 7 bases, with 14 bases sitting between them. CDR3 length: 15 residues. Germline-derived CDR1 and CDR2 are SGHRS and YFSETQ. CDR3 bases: TGCGCCAGCAGCTTGGAGTTCGGGGAGGGCCAGCCCCAGCATTTT. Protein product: CASSLEFGEGQPQHF.

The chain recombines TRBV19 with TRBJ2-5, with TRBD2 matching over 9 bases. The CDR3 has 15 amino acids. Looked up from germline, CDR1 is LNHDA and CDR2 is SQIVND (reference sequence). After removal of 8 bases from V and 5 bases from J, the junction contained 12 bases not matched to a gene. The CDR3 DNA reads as TGTGCCAGTGGAGCTAGCGGGACAAGGACGGAGACCCAGTACTTC. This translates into CASGASGTRTETQYF.